The sequence of this T cell receptor beta chain was determined in a study of technical replicates of blood from a few donors. This CDR3 is built from 14 residues. Trimming pared 3 bases from V and 5 bases from J, leaving 13 bases between. Germline CDR1 LNHNV, CDR2 YYDKDF (reference sequence). Profiled with immunoSEQ multiplex PCR; TCRdb holds only in-frame clones, not every one. The repertoire holds tens of thousands of clones, with around 96% as singletons. This sequence was found in a human donor in good health. The V and J genes are TRBV15 and TRBJ1-1; D is possibly TRBD1 (6 bases). The sample consisted of T cells isolated from PBMCs. The CDR3, as DNA: TGTGCCACCAGCAGGGGCACAGGGAGTACTGAAGCTTTCTTT. Protein product: CATSRGTGSTEAFF.